This TCR beta chain was identified during a study of blood T cell repertoires in COVID-19. The CDR3 totals 14 residues. With 8 bases clipped from V and 7 bases from J, the junction kept 9 bases outside the gene matches. Germline V lookup: CDR1 LNHDA, CDR2 SQIVND (reference sequence). TCRdb's table, derived via immunoSEQ multiplex PCR, lists solely in-frame clones and lacks some. Here the sample spans hundreds of thousands of clones, about 87% being singletons. The sequence was obtained from a man aged 70-80 years with acute or convalescent COVID-19. Sequencing was done on a sample of peripheral blood. This chain connects TRBV19 to TRBJ2-5; 11 nucleotides align to TRBD1. The CDR3 protein is CASGAGQGVVTQYF. The CDR3 region has the DNA TGTGCCAGTGGGGCGGGACAGGGGGTTGTGACCCAGTACTTC.